The clone carrying this TCR beta chain appeared once. This entry comes from a study of blood T cell repertoires in COVID-19. For the study at large: Material from acute and convalescent COVID-19 was sourced from the United States, Italy and Spain. The analysed material was cDNA or gDNA that came from T cells, B-cell-depleted T cells, or PBMCs.

Per the authors' pipeline: Using reference gene primer amplification, nucleated cell counts were estimated. TCRdb's table, derived via immunoSEQ multiplex PCR, lists solely in-frame clones and lacks some. V and J calls and clone size are given by that table; D and trimming were obtained from the DNA. The data hold 200,000 or so clones, with around four fifths observed a single time. CDR1 WNHNN and CDR2 SYGVQD come from the germline V gene (reference sequence). The CDR3 length is 13 residues. Trimming cost V 2 bases and J 7 bases, with 11 bases left between them. The V and J genes are TRBV10-1 and TRBJ1-2; D is undetermined. The specimen was peripheral blood. The sequence derives from a human donor with acute or convalescent COVID-19. The donor label of this sample is uncertain. The CDR3 DNA sequence: TGCGCCAGCAGTGAGCGGCGGGAGCGTGGCTACACCTTC. It codes for CASSERRERGYTF.